The present T cell receptor beta chain was sequenced within a study of technical replicates of blood from a few donors (dated by TCRdb to about 2017). Measured from the cysteine to the phenylalanine, the CDR3 is 15 residues long. The read is trimmed to its CDR3 DNA, 45 bases read in frame from base 1. Via the germline V gene (reference sequence), CDR1 is MNHNY and CDR2 SVGAGI. For this chain, trimming is 2 bases at the V end and 5 bases at the J end, and the number of junction bases without a gene match is 2. Libraries were made using the immunoSEQ multiplex PCR assay. The immuneACCESS repertoire file appears here via TCRdb, limited to in-frame rearrangements. These files lack a portion of the clones; in checked studies, under half of the deficit traces to unresolved V genes, and the cause of the others is not known. The sample table holds roughly 12,000 clones, of which roughly 94% were seen once. 7.2% of the sample goes to the ten largest clones.

This clone occurred once. The clone's antigen remains unknown. No base quality values were provided; no much bigger clone lies one nucleotide off. This chain joins TRBV6-6 to TRBJ2-1; 11 central bases correspond to TRBD2. The sequence was collected from a human donor in good health. The specimen was PBMCs. Here the CDR3 is given as CASSYGTSGHNEQFF. The nucleotide sequence is TGTGCCAGCAGTTACGGGACTAGCGGCCACAATGAGCAGTTCTTC.